This TCR beta chain stems from a study of OX40 agonist ivuxolimab in advanced cancers. Overall study: Each patient was given ivuxolimab into a vein every 2 weeks, at 0.01 to 10 mg/kg. It was permissible to have had prior anti-PD-1, anti-PD-L1 or anti-CTLA-4 therapy, and about 40% had some.

Trimming removed 3 bases from V and 4 bases from J; junction bases left unmatched: 10. CDR3 length: 17 amino acids. In germline, CDR1 is WSHSY, CDR2 SAAADI. TCRdb's table, derived via immunoSEQ multiplex PCR, lists solely in-frame clones and lacks some. In the table there are about 60,000 clones, about nine tenths of which are singletons. The chain recombines TRBV10-2 with TRBJ2-2; 8 bases align to TRBD2. This clonotype was obtained from an adult with an advanced solid tumor such as melanoma, head and neck, liver or kidney cancer. The sample was CD4+ or CD8+ T cells sorted from blood, taken in a trial of the OX40 agonist ivuxolimab. CDR3 in DNA: TGCGCCAGCAGTGATCTCTCAGCGGGAGTGGGCACCGGGGAGCTGTTTTTT. Its translation is CASSDLSAGVGTGELFF.